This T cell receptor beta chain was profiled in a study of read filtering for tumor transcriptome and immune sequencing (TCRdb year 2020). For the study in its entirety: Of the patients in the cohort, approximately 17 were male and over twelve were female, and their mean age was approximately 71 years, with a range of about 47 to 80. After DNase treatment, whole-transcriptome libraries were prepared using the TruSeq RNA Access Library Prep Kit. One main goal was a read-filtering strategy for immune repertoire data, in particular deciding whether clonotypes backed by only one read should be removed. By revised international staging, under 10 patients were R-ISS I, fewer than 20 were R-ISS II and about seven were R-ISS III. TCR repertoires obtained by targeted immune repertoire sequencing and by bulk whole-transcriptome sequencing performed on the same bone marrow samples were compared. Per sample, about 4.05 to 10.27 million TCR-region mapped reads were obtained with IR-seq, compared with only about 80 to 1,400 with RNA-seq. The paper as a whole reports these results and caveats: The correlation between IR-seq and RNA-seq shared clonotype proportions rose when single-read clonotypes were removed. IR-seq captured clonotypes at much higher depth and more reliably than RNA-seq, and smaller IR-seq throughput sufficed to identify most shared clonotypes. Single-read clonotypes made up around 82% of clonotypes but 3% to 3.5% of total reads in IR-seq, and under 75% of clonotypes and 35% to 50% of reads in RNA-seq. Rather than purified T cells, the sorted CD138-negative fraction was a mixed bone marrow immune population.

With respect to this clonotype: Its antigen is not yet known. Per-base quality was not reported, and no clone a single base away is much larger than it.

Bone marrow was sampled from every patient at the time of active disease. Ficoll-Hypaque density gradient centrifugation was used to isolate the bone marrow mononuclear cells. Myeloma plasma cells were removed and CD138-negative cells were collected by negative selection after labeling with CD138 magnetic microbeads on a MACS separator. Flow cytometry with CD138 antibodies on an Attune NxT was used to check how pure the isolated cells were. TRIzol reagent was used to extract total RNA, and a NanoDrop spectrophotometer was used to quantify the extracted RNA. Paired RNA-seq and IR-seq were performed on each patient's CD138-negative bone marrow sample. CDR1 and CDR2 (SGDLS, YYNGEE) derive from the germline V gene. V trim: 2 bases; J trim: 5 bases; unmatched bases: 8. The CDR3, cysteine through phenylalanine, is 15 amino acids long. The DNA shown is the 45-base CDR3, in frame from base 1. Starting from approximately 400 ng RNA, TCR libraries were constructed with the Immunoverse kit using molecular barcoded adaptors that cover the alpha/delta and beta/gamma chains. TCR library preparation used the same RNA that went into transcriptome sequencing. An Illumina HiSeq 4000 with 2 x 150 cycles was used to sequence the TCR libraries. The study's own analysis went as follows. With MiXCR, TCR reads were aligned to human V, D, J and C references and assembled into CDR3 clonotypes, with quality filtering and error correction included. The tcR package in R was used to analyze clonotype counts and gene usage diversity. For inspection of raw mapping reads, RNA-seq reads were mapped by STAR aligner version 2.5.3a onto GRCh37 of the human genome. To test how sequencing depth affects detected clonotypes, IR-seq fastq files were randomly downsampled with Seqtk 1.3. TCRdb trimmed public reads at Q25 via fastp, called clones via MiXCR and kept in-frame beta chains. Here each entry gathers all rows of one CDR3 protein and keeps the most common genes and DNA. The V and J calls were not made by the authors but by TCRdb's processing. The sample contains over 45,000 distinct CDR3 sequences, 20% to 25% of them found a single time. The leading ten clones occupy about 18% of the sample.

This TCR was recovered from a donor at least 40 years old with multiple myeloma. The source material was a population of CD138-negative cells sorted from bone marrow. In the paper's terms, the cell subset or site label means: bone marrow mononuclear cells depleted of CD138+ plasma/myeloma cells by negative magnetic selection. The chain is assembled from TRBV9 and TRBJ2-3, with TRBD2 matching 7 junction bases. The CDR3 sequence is CASSVGLADLDTQYF. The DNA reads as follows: TGTGCCAGCAGCGTGGGCCTAGCGGATTTAGATACGCAGTATTTT.